The entry below gives a single TCR beta chain sequence along with its context. Its antigen remains unidentified. The CDR3 is 15 residues long. CDR1 and CDR2 from the germline V gene are SEHNR and FQNEAQ (reference sequence). J lost 5 bases, V lost 5 bases, and 6 bases had no gene match. This sample was taken from a study of OX40 agonist ivuxolimab in advanced cancers. Study details: Enrolled patients in dose escalation had cancers that were hepatocellular carcinoma, melanoma, renal cell or head and neck cancer. Having had anti-PD-1, anti-PD-L1 or anti-CTLA-4 therapy before was allowed, and over 35% had some. Study outcomes and limitations: Both CD4+ and CD8+ T cell populations in blood had undergone clonal expansion by week 6 at 0.1 to 3.0 mg/kg.

Only in-frame clones appear in the TCRdb table, and some are missing; sequencing was by immunoSEQ multiplex PCR. The sample has tens of thousands of clones; about nine tenths are singletons. The receptor comes from an adult with an advanced solid tumor such as melanoma, head and neck, liver or kidney cancer. The V call is TRBV7-9, the J call TRBJ2-1, with 10 bases identical to TRBD1. The sequences come from CD4+ or CD8+ T cells sorted from blood, collected in a trial of the OX40 agonist ivuxolimab. The CDR3, as DNA: TGTGCCAGCAGCCTGACCGGGACAGGGGACAATGAGCAGTTCTTC. It yields the protein CASSLTGTGDNEQFF.